This T cell receptor (beta chain) was recorded in a study of cytomegalovirus exposure and HLA in healthy donors. A remark on this clone: Its antigen is unknown.

PCR used 60 Vbeta primers and 13 Jbeta primers. This table comes from immunoSEQ multiplex PCR, and its TCRdb copy is limited to in-frame clones, with some not included. Among 150,000 to 200,000 clones listed, around four fifths were seen once. This CDR3 region has 14 residues. Germline CDR1 and CDR2: SGHRS and YFSETQ. Germline trimming cut 4 bases from V and 7 bases from J; bases unmatched to any gene: 8. General study findings and limits: Many donors shared some public TCRs, even though most TCR sequences were rare.

The origin of this receptor is a woman aged 50 to 60 in good health and CMV-seropositive. The rearrangement uses TRBV5-1 and TRBJ1-2; 9 bases align to TRBD1. The sequenced sample was PBMCs. CDR3 loop: CASSRDREYVGYTF. The CDR3 DNA reads as TGCGCCAGCAGCCGGGACAGGGAGTACGTTGGCTACACCTTC.